What follows describes a single TCR beta chain. There are many counts of this clonotype. Its antigen is currently not known. No base quality information exists; no much larger clone differs at one position. This record comes from a study of human T cells and chemical hapten exposure (dated by TCRdb to about 2021). Concerning the study at large: Libraries were pooled for sequencing, and per-sample TCR yields varied mainly because of small differences in library volumes within the pool. From each blood RNA sample, both TCR alpha and TCR beta chains were sequenced. The study tracked peripheral blood TCR repertoire changes in vivo during primary and secondary sensitization to the hapten diphenylcyclopropenone (DPC) in alopecia patients.

Findings and caveats that apply to the study as a whole: After repeated subsampling, changes were observed in the strength of the expansion versus patch-test correlation and in the threshold at which the correlation became significant. No change with DPC sensitization was found in the number of TCRs above 1 in 1000 frequency, and no evidence of global repertoire structure alterations was found.

The sample's time point, from its label and the paper: healthy volunteer bleed at 2 weeks. Total RNA was extracted from unfractionated whole blood collected in Tempus Blood RNA tubes. Five healthy volunteers acted as controls for TCR sequencing and had blood drawn at day 0, 2 weeks and 6 weeks. Library preparation was by RACE. These reads were obtained on a NextSeq 500. Library preparation attached unique molecular identifiers to individual cDNA molecules for quantitative, reproducible TCR counting. Per the authors' processing: A median of around 100,000 TCRs per sample was observed, with a range of about 23,224 to 700,000. The Decombinator software suite was used to annotate V, J and CDR3 in the TCR reads. For PS versus PT1 abundance plots, all samples were subsampled to the same number of TCRs (28,000). TCRs were defined as expanded if absent before sensitization and observed at least eight times at the 2-week time point. TCRdb itself trimmed the public reads at Q25 with fastp, ran MiXCR and retained productive beta chains. For every CDR3 protein sequence, its rows merge into one entry that carries the most common genes and DNA. The V and J calls come from TCRdb's annotation, not from the publication. The table for this sample lists over 100,000 distinct CDR3 sequences; approximately 8.3% of them were counted only once. The top ten constitute under 2% of the sample.

This sequence originates from a male donor in good health. Some clones in this sample may be carry-over from other donors' samples. Sequenced input: whole blood.

The DNA reads TGTGCCAGCAGACAGACTCCCTATGGCTACACCTTC. Its translation reads: CASRQTPYGYTF. The sequence links TRBV2 to TRBJ1-2; the D gene is not confidently resolved. Counted from cysteine to phenylalanine, this CDR3 has 12 amino acids. Left in the record is the CDR3 DNA by itself, 36 bases read in frame from the first base. From a lookup of the germline V gene, CDR1 and CDR2 are SNHLY and FYNNEI. Trimming costs V 6 bases and J 4 bases, and their ends lie 9 bases apart.